The 29 T cell receptor beta chains below all came from one sample that was sequenced in a study of blood T cell repertoires in COVID-19. TCRdb keeps only in-frame clones here, not all; method: immunoSEQ multiplex PCR. The sample yields about 220,000 clones, around 87% seen once. Sequencing was carried out using PBMCs or T cells enriched from blood (not recorded which). The receptors stem from a woman under 30 in a cohort exposed to, infected with or recovered from COVID-19 (not recorded which).

V and J are TRBV30 and TRBJ1-5, with D tentatively TRBD1 (6 bases). The CDR3 consists of 15 residues. V dropped 0 bases and J dropped 0 bases, with 9 bases sitting between them. Germline loops: CDR1 GTSNPN, CDR2 SVGIG (reference sequence). The CDR3, as DNA: TGTGCCTGGAGTGTAGGGACACATAGCAATCAGCCCCAGCATTTT. This gives the protein CAWSVGTHSNQPQHF.

The chain carries TRBV7-2 and TRBJ2-1; the match to TRBD2 covers 7 bases. The CDR3 runs to 17 residues. The germline gives CDR1 SGHTA, CDR2 FQGNSA. Losses at the gene ends were 0 bases for V and 0 bases for J; bases not matched to a gene: 5. The CDR3 sequence is CASSLAGGRSSYNEQFF. In DNA form, the CDR3 reads TGTGCCAGCAGCTTAGCTGGCGGGAGAAGCTCCTACAATGAGCAGTTCTTC.

The genes are TRBV4-1 and TRBJ2-7, with 11 bases matching TRBD2. With 3 bases clipped from V and 6 bases from J, the junction kept 7 bases outside the gene matches. The length of the CDR3 is 15 residues. CDR1 is MGHRA, CDR2 YSYEKL, per germline. DNA of the CDR3: TGCGCCAGCAGCCACCCCACTAGCGGGAGACGCGAGCAGTACTTC. Translated, it gives CASSHPTSGRREQYF.

The rearrangement uses TRBV5-5 and TRBJ1-5, with a weak D call TRBD1 (5 bases). The V end was cut by 0 bases, the J end by 3 bases, with 19 bases between. The CDR3 consists of 18 residues. Germline V lookup: CDR1 SGHKS, CDR2 YYEKEE (reference sequence). The CDR3 region is CASSLGPAGRETNQPQHF. CDR3 in DNA: TGTGCCAGCAGCTTGGGCCCCGCAGGGAGGGAGACCAATCAGCCCCAGCATTTT.

A word on this clone: The same CDR3 is also encoded by other DNA sequences in this sample. The V and J genes are TRBV28 and TRBJ2-7; the match to TRBD1 covers 8 bases. Looked up from germline, CDR1 is MDHEN and CDR2 is SYDVKM. The V gene end was trimmed by 5 bases and the J gene end by 3 bases; junction bases not matched to a gene: 6. CDR3 length: 14 amino acids. The CDR3 sequence is CASSPRTGSYEQYF. The CDR3, as DNA: TGTGCCAGCAGTCCGCGGACAGGGAGCTACGAGCAGTACTTC.

This chain joins TRBV19 and TRBJ2-7; D perhaps matches TRBD1 (6 bases). The CDR3 spans 15 residues. Germline values: CDR1 LNHDA, CDR2 SQIVND (reference sequence). V was trimmed by 4 bases and J by 4 bases, leaving 17 bases between them. CDR3 coding DNA: TGTGCCAGTAGTAATCTTCCGGGACAACAATACGAGCAGTACTTC. As protein: CASSNLPGQQYEQYF.

This chain joins TRBV5-1 and TRBJ1-1; the match to TRBD1 covers 9 bases. The CDR3 spans 15 residues. V dropped 4 bases and J dropped 6; count of bases not matched to a gene: 10. In germline, CDR1 is SGHRS, CDR2 YFSETQ. CDR3 sequence reads: CASSTRTGEGAEAFF. CDR3 sequence (DNA): TGCGCCAGCAGCACGCGGACAGGGGAGGGGGCTGAAGCTTTCTTT.

V and J are TRBV6-1 and TRBJ1-6; 9 nucleotides align to TRBD1. The CDR3 has 17 amino acids. CDR1 and CDR2 from the germline V gene are MNHNS and SASEGT. V lost 4 bases and J lost 12; bases outside the gene matches: 16. CDR3 in amino acids: CASSADDGTGLSRPLHF. For the CDR3, the DNA is TGTGCCAGCAGTGCAGACGACGGGACAGGGTTATCTCGACCCCTCCACTTT.

The chain joins TRBV12-5 to TRBJ2-7; D ambiguous. Trimming took off 6 bases at V and 3 bases at J, with 6 bases between the two ends. Germline V gene sequence: CDR1 LGHNT, CDR2 FRNRAP. The CDR3 consists of 11 residues. The CDR3 nucleotides read TGTGCTAGTGGATTATTCTACGAGCAGTACTTC. It translates to CASGLFYEQYF.

The V gene is TRBV3-1 (or the pseudogene TRBV3-2), the J gene TRBJ1-6, with D hard to call. V shed 0 bases and J shed 6 bases, with 12 bases lying between them. The CDR3 has 16 amino acids. Germline loops: CDR1 LGHDT, CDR2 YNNKEL (reference sequence). CDR3 in amino acids: CASSQELRTFNSPLHF. The CDR3 DNA follows: TGTGCCAGCAGCCAAGAGTTGCGAACCTTTAATTCACCCCTCCACTTT.

This clone was counted once. V gene TRBV2 combines with J gene TRBJ1-2, with D possibly being TRBD1 (6 bases). The CDR3 contains 12 residues. CDR1 is SNHLY, CDR2 FYNNEI, per germline. V lost 6 bases and J lost 5, with 10 bases in between. The CDR3 nucleotides read TGTGCCAGCAGACAGGGTAGATATGGCTACACCTTC. Amino acids: CASRQGRYGYTF.

CDR3 in amino acids: CASKGQIEQYF. CDR3 nucleotide sequence: TGTGCCAGCAAGGGACAGATCGAGCAGTACTTC. The V call is TRBV2, the J call TRBJ2-7; 7 positions agree with TRBD1. Losses at the gene ends were 7 bases for V and 6 bases for J; bases not matched to a gene: 3. CDR3 length: 11 amino acids. Per germline, CDR1 SNHLY and CDR2 FYNNEI. Filled out from reference TRBV2 and TRBJ2-7, the complete variable domain reads EPEVTQTPSHQVTQMGQEVILRCVPISNHLYFYWYRQILGQKVEFLVSFYNNEISEKSEIFDDQFSVERPDGSNFTLKIRSTKLEDSAMYFCASKGQIEQYFGPGTRLTVT.

The chain carries TRBV5-4 and TRBJ1-1; D unclear. This CDR3 has 16 residues. Trimming pared 4 bases from V and 0 bases from J, leaving 16 bases between. Germline CDR1 SGHNT, CDR2 YYREEE (reference sequence). As DNA, the CDR3 is TGTGCCAGCAGCCGGTCAACGAGTAACGTGAACACTGAAGCTTTCTTT. Its protein is CASSRSTSNVNTEAFF.

This rearrangement joins TRBV9 to TRBJ2-1; the D gene is possibly TRBD1 (5 bases). The CDR3 loop spans 14 amino acids. The germline V and J ends were trimmed by 4 bases and 8 bases, with 16 bases remaining between them. Germline V gene sequence: CDR1 SGDLS, CDR2 YYNGEE. In DNA, the CDR3 is TGTGCCAGCAGCCTAGGGCTCAGGGCCGATGAGCAGTTCTTC. Translation gives CASSLGLRADEQFF.

The chain joins TRBV4-1 to TRBJ1-2, with D possibly TRBD1 on 6 matching bases. The CDR3 totals 16 residues. Per the germline V gene, CDR1 is MGHRA and CDR2 is YSYEKL. Trimming pared 1 base from V and 4 bases from J, leaving 16 bases between. CDR3 in DNA: TGCGCCAGCAGCCAAGGAAGGGGGTCCCCGGGCTATGGCTACACCTTC. Translating gives CASSQGRGSPGYGYTF.

The V and J genes are TRBV9 and TRBJ2-1; tentatively, D is TRBD2 (5 bases). The CDR3 length is 13 residues. Trimming pared 2 bases from V and 8 bases from J, leaving 11 bases between. From germline, CDR1 is SGDLS and CDR2 YYNGEE. CDR3 nucleotides: TGTGCCAGCAGCGTTGGACTCTTCTATGAGCAGTTCTTC. Amino acid sequence: CASSVGLFYEQFF.

The chain recombines TRBV3-1 (or the pseudogene TRBV3-2) with TRBJ2-2; TRBD2 agrees at 15 bases. Per the germline V gene, CDR1 is LGHDT and CDR2 is YNNKEL (reference sequence). J gave up 1 base and V 5 bases, and 5 bases lay outside the gene matches. The CDR3 runs to 18 residues. The CDR3 region has the DNA TGTGCCAGCAGCGATCCGGGACTAGCGGGGGGGAACACCGGGGAGCTGTTTTTT. It encodes CASSDPGLAGGNTGELFF.

The gene calls are TRBV5-1 and TRBJ1-2, with 7 bases that match TRBD1. J gave up 7 bases and V 6 bases, and 15 bases lay outside the gene matches. Germline loops: CDR1 SGHRS, CDR2 YFSETQ. This CDR3 has 15 residues. The CDR3 loop reads CASNRDSGGASGYTF. The CDR3 DNA reads as TGCGCCAGCAACAGGGACAGCGGGGGAGCTAGTGGCTACACCTTC.

This clone was counted between two and nine times. The genes are TRBV25-1 and TRBJ2-7, with D unclear. The CDR3 extends over 11 amino acids. V was cut by 3 bases and J by 3 bases, with 3 bases left in between. Germline values: CDR1 MGHDK, CDR2 SYGVNS. This CDR3 reads CASSDNYEQYF. The CDR3 DNA reads TGTGCCAGCAGTGATAACTACGAGCAGTACTTC.

The rearrangement links TRBV24-1 to TRBJ2-3, with 10 bases lining up with TRBD2. The V segment lost 7 bases and the J segment 3 bases; nucleotides outside the gene matches: 0. This CDR3 contains 13 residues. Germline CDR1 is KGHDR and CDR2 is SFDVKD. Written as DNA, the CDR3 is TGTGCCACCAGACTAGCGGGAACAGATACGCAGTATTTT. Its translation: CATRLAGTDTQYF.

V usage is TRBV6-5 and J usage is TRBJ2-7; 14 bases agree with TRBD2. The germline V gene encodes CDR1 MNHEY and CDR2 SVGAGI. The CDR3 is 15 amino acids. Trimming removed 6 bases from V and 3 bases from J; junction bases left unmatched: 4. Written as DNA, the CDR3 is TGTGCCAGCAGGGGGGGGACTAGCGGGAGCTACGAGCAGTACTTC. It codes for CASRGGTSGSYEQYF.

The rearrangement links TRBV3-1 (or the pseudogene TRBV3-2) to TRBJ1-6; perhaps TRBD1 as D (6 bases). Germline CDR1 and CDR2: LGHDT and YNNKEL (reference sequence). V was shortened by 6 bases and J by 7 bases, with 10 bases between the two germline ends. CDR3 length equals 13 residues. This CDR3 is CASSRGQNSPLHF. CDR3 nucleotides: TGTGCCAGCAGTCGAGGACAGAATTCACCCCTCCACTTT.

The rearrangement links TRBV27 to TRBJ2-3; 7 nucleotides align to TRBD1. The germline gives CDR1 MNHEY, CDR2 SMNVEV (reference sequence). J gave up 0 bases and V 3 bases, and 6 bases lay outside the gene matches. This CDR3 spans 16 amino acids. The DNA for the CDR3 is TGTGCCAGCAGTTTCTTATACAGGGGAAGCACAGATACGCAGTATTTT. Translating gives CASSFLYRGSTDTQYF.

About this clone: An end of the junction does not agree with germline; a read error may underlie this. The rearrangement links TRBV11-2 to TRBJ2-3; D perhaps matches TRBD1 (5 bases). The CDR3 length is 12 residues. Germline V CDR1 and CDR2: SGHAT, FQNNGV. The CDR3 DNA follows: TGTGCCAGCAGCCAACAGGCTGAATCCAGTAATTTT. Its protein product is CASSQQAESSNF.

The chain combines TRBV4-1 with TRBJ1-2; a weak D match, TRBD1 (6 bases). Trimming took off 0 bases at V and 5 bases at J, with 22 bases between the two ends. CDR1 and CDR2 (germline): MGHRA, YSYEKL. This CDR3 region has 18 residues. The CDR3 is CASSQDWGGQSPRYGYTF. The CDR3 DNA reads as TGCGCCAGCAGCCAAGATTGGGGCGGACAGTCCCCTCGGTATGGCTACACCTTC.

The genes are TRBV4-2 and TRBJ1-2; TRBD1 might be the D (5 bases). Germline values: CDR1 LGHNA, CDR2 YNFKEQ. The V gene lost 0 bases and the J gene lost 4 bases, with 12 bases spanning the gap. CDR3 length equals 15 residues. CDR3 residues: CASSQDPTESYGYTF. The CDR3 nucleotides read TGTGCCAGCAGCCAAGACCCGACAGAGAGCTATGGCTACACCTTC.

The V and J genes are TRBV23-1 and TRBJ2-7; tentatively, D is TRBD1 (5 bases). TRBV23-1 is labeled an ORF, and its function is uncertain. The CDR3 runs to 16 residues. Deletions cut 2 bases from V and 5 bases from J, with 19 bases between. CDR3 residues: CASSQPPDPKGHEQYF. The DNA for the CDR3 is TGCGCCAGCAGTCAACCGCCGGATCCCAAGGGGCACGAGCAGTACTTC.

This rearrangement joins TRBV12-3 or TRBV12-4 to TRBJ2-3; D is uncertain. Trimming removed 6 bases at V and 2 bases at J, with 3 bases between. The CDR3 totals 11 residues. DNA for the CDR3: TGTGCCAGCAGCATCACAGATACGCAGTATTTT. As protein: CASSITDTQYF.

The chain combines TRBV10-3 with TRBJ1-2, with no clear D. From germline, CDR1 is ENHRY and CDR2 SYGVKD. This CDR3 spans 14 amino acids. The germline V and J ends were trimmed by 2 bases and 2 bases, with 9 bases remaining between them. CDR3 nucleotide sequence: TGTGCCATCAGTGAGGGGCACGAGAACTATGGCTACACCTTC. Amino acids: CAISEGHENYGYTF.